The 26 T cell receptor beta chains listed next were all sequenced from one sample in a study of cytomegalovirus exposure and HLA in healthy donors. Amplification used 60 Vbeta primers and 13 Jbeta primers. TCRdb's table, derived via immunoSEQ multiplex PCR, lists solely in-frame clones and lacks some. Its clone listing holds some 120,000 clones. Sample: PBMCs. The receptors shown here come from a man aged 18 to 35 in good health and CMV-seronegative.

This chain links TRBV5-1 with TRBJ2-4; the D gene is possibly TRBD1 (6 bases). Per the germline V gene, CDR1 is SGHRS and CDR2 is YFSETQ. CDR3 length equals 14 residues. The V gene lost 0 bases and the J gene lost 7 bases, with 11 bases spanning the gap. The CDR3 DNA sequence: TGCGCCAGCAGCTTGGGGACAGAAGGGAACATTCAGTACTTC. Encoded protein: CASSLGTEGNIQYF.

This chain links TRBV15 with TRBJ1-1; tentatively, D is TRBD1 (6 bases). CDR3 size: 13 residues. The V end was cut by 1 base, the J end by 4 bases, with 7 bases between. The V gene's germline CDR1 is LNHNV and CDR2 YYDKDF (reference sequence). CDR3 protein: CATSRGGGTEAFF. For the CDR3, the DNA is TGTGCCACCAGCAGAGGAGGGGGCACTGAAGCTTTCTTT.

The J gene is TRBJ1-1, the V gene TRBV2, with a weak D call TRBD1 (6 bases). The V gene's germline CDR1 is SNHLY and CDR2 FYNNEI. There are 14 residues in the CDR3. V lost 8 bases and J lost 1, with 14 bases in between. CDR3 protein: CASLGTLWNTEAFF. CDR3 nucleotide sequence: TGTGCCAGCCTGGGGACACTATGGAACACTGAAGCTTTCTTT.

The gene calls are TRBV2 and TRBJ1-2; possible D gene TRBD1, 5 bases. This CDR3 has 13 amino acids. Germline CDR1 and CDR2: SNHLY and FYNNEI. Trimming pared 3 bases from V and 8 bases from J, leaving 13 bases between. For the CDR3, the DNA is TGTGCCAGCAGTGATCCCGCGGGGGAAGGCTACACCTTC. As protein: CASSDPAGEGYTF.

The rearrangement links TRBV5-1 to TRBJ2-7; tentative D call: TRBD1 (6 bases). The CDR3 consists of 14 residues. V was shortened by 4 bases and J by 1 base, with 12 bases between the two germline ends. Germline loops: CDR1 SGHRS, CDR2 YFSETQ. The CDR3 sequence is CASSPGTSSYEQYF. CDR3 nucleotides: TGCGCCAGCAGCCCCGGGACAAGTTCCTACGAGCAGTACTTC.

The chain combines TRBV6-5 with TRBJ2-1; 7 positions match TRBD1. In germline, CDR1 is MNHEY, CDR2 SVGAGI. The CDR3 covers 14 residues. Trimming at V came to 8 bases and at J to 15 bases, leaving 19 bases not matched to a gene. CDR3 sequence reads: CASFPPSGQLGRFF. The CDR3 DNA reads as TGTGCCAGCTTCCCCCCGTCGGGACAGCTGGGTAGGTTCTTC.

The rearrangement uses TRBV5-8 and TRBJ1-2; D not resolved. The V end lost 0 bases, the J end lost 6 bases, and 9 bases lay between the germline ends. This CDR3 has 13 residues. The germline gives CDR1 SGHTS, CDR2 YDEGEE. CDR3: CASSLVAVNGYTF. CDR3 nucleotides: TGTGCCAGCAGCTTGGTTGCAGTGAATGGCTACACCTTC.

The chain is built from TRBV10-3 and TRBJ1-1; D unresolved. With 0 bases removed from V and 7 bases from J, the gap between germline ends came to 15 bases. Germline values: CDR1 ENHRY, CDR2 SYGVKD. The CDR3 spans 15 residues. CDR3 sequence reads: CAISESNRGEGEAFF. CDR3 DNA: TGTGCCATCAGTGAGTCGAATCGCGGAGAAGGTGAAGCTTTCTTT.

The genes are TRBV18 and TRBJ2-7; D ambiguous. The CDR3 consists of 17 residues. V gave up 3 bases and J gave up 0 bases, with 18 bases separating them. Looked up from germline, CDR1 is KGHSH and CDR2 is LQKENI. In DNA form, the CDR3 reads TGTGCCAGCTCACCTCAAAAATCCCACACCAGCTCCTACGAGCAGTACTTC. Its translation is CASSPQKSHTSSYEQYF.

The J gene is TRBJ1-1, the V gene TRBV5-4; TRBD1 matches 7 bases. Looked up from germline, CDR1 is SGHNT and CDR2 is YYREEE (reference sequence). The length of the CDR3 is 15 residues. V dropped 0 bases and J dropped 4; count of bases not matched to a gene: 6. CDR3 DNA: TGTGCCAGCAGCTTGGGGAACAGGGGACCCACTGAAGCTTTCTTT. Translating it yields CASSLGNRGPTEAFF.

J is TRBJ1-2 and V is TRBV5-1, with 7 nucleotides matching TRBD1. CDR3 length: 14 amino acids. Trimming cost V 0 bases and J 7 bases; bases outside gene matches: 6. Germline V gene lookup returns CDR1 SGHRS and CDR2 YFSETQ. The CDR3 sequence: CASSLDRGRLGYTF. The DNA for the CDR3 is TGCGCCAGCAGCTTGGACAGGGGACGCCTTGGCTACACCTTC.

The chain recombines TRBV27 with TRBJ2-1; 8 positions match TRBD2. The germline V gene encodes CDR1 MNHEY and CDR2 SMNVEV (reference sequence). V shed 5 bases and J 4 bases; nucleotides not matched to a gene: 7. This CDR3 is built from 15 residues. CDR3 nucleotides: TGTGCCAGCAGTCCCTCCAGCGGGAGATACAATGAGCAGTTCTTC. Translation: CASSPSSGRYNEQFF.

In nucleotides, the CDR3 is TGTGCCAGCAGCTTGGGAAACAGGGAGCCCCAGCATTTT. Translated, it gives CASSLGNREPQHF. This chain uses TRBV5-6 with TRBJ1-5, with D possibly being TRBD1 (6 bases). CDR1 SGHDT and CDR2 YYEEEE come from the germline V gene. The CDR3 contains 13 residues. Trimming shortened V by 0 bases and J by 8 bases, and 9 bases separated the two germline ends.

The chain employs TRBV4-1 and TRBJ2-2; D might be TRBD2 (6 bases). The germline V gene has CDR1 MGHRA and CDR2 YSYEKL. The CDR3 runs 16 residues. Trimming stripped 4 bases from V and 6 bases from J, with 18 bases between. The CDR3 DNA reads TGCGCCAGCAGCCCCTGGGGGGTAGTAGTCGCCGGGGAGCTGTTTTTT. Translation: CASSPWGVVVAGELFF.

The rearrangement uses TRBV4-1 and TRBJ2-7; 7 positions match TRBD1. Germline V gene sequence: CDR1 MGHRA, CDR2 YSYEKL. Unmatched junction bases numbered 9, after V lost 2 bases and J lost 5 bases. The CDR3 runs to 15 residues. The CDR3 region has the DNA TGCGCCAGCAGCCAAATCACAGGGGCGCCCGACGAGCAGTACTTC. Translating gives CASSQITGAPDEQYF.

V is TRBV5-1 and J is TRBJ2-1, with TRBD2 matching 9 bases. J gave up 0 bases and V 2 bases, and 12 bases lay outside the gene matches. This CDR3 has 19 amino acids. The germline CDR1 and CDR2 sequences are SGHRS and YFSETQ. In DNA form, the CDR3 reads TGCGCCAGCAGCTTTAGTGAATTAGCGGGAGCCCCCTCCTACAATGAGCAGTTCTTC. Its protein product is CASSFSELAGAPSYNEQFF. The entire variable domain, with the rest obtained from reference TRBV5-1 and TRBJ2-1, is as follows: KAGVTQTPRYLIKTRGQQVTLSCSPISGHRSVSWYQQTPGQGLQFLFEYFSETQRNKGNFPGRFSGRQFSNSRSEMNVSTLELGDSALYLCASSFSELAGAPSYNEQFFGPGTRLTVL.

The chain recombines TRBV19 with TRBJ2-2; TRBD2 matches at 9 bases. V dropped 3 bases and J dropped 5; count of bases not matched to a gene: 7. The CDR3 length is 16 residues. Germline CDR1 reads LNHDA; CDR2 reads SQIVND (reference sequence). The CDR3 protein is CASSIQREVGTGELFF. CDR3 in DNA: TGTGCCAGTAGTATCCAGCGGGAGGTCGGGACCGGGGAGCTGTTTTTT. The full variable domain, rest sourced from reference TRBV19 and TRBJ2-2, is DGGITQSPKYLFRKEGQNVTLSCEQNLNHDAMYWYRQDPGQGLRLIYYSQIVNDFQKGDIAEGYSVSREKKESFPLTVTSAQKNPTAFYLCASSIQREVGTGELFFGEGSRLTVL.

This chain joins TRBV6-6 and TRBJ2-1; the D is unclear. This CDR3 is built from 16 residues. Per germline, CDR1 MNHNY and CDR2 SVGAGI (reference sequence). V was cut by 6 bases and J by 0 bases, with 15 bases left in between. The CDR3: CASRQHRESSYNEQFF. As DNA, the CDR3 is TGTGCCAGCAGGCAACACAGAGAAAGCTCCTACAATGAGCAGTTCTTC.

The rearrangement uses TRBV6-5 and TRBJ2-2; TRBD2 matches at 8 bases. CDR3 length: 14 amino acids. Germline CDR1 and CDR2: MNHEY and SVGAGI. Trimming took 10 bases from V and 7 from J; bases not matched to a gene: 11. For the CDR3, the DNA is TGTGCCACCATAAGCGGGAGAACGGGCGGGGAGCTGTTTTTT. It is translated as CATISGRTGGELFF.

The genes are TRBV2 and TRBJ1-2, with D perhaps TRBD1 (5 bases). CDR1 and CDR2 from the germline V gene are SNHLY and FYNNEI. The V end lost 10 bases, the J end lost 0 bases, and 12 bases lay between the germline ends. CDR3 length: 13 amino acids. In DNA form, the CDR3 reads TGTGCCACCCTGGACACAGCTAACTATGGCTACACCTTC. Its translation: CATLDTANYGYTF.

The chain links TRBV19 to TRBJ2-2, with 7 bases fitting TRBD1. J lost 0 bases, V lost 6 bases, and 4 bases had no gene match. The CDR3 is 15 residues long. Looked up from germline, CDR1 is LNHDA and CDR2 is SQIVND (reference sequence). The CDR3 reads CASRTGQTNTGELFF. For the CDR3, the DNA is TGTGCCAGTAGAACGGGACAGACGAACACCGGGGAGCTGTTTTTT.

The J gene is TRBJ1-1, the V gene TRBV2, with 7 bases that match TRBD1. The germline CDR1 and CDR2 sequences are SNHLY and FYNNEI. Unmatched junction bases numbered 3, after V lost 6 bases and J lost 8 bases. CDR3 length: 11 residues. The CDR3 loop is CASSGQAEAFF. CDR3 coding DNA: TGTGCCAGCAGCGGACAGGCCGAAGCTTTCTTT.

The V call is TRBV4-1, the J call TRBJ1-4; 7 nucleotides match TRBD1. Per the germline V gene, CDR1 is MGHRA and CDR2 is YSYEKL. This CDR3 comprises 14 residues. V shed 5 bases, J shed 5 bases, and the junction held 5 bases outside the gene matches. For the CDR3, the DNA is TGCGCCAGCAGCTCTCCGGGACAGAATGAAAAACTGTTTTTT. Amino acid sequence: CASSSPGQNEKLFF.

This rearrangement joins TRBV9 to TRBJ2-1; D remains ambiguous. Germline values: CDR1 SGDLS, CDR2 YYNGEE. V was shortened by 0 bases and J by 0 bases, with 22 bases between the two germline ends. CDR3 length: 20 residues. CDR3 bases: TGTGCCAGCAGCGTAGTTGGCAGCCCCATTCCTCGGAGCTCCTACAATGAGCAGTTCTTC. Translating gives CASSVVGSPIPRSSYNEQFF.

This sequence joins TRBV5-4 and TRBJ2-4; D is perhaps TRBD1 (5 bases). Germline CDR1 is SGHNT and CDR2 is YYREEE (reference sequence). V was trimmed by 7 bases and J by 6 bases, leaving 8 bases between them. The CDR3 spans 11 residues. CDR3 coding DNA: TGTGCCAGCGGGGCCCTAAACATTCAGTACTTC. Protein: CASGALNIQYF. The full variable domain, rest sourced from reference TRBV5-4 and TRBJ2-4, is ETGVTQSPTHLIKTRGQQVTLRCSSQSGHNTVSWYQQALGQGPQFIFQYYREEENGRGNFPPRFSGLQFPNYSSELNVNALELDDSALYLCASGALNIQYFGAGTRLSVL.

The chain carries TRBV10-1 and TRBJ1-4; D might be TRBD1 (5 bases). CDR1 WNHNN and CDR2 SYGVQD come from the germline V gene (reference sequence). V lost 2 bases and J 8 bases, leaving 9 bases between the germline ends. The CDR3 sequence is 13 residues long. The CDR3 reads CASSERGREKLFF. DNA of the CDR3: TGCGCCAGCAGTGAGAGGGGCAGGGAAAAACTGTTTTTT.